This T cell receptor (beta chain) was found in a study of Graves' ophthalmopathy and Graves' hyperthyroidism. This CDR3 is built from 16 residues. The V segment lost 2 bases and the J segment 0 bases; nucleotides outside the gene matches: 7. Germline V gene sequence: CDR1 DFQATT, CDR2 SNEGSKA (reference sequence). Regarding this clonotype: Its specificity is unknown.

For repertoire sequencing, the TCR beta CDR3 regions were amplified from RNA transcripts. RT-PCR in the first round used HTBI primers; a second-round multiplex PCR followed. TCRdb analysed the multiplex PCR reads with MiXCR anew, one entry per CDR3 protein. The data hold about 420,000 distinct CDR3 sequences, with under 25% observed a single time. Study-level results: Its predictions of ophthalmopathy progression gave the model around 71% sensitivity and 72% to 80% specificity. In separating ophthalmopathy from stable hyperthyroidism, a 13-signature model achieved roughly 90% sensitivity and about 80% specificity. In blood appeared most of the expanded thyroid clonotypes whose frequency exceeded 0.001.

Sequencing was performed on peripheral blood. The chain couples TRBV20-1 to TRBJ2-7; 10 bases map to TRBD2. The TCR sequence derives from a woman aged 18-29 years with stable Graves' hyperthyroidism. CDR3 amino acids: CSARRVAGGFSYEQYF. The CDR3 nucleotides are TGCAGTGCTAGACGCGTAGCGGGAGGCTTCTCCTACGAGCAGTACTTC.